This TCR beta chain was retrieved from a study of cytomegalovirus exposure and HLA in healthy donors. Points from the study as a whole: Reported performance of the classifier showed diagnosis of cytomegalovirus status with high specificity and sensitivity.

Profiled with immunoSEQ multiplex PCR; TCRdb holds only in-frame clones, not every one. There are 150,000 to 200,000 clones in the sample; about 90% occur only once, and 3% to 3.5% lies in the top ten. This clone has only one observation. Its antigen is still unknown. This TCR was recovered from a woman aged 18-29 years in good health and CMV-seropositive. Input material: PBMCs.

In DNA, the CDR3 is TGTGCCAGCGGACAGGGGGTAGGGAACAACTATGGCTACACCTTC. As protein: CASGQGVGNNYGYTF. The J gene is TRBJ1-2, the V gene TRBV19, with 10 nucleotides matching TRBD1. The CDR3 runs 15 residues. The ends lost 9 bases at V and 2 bases at J; junction bases unmatched: 9. Germline V gene data show CDR1 as LNHDA and CDR2 as SQIVND (reference sequence).